The clone carrying this T cell receptor (beta chain) appeared many times. The antigen is undetermined. Profiling relied on immunoSEQ multiplex PCR, and the TCRdb table lists in-frame clones only, not all of them. The sample includes 100,000 to 150,000 clones, 80% to 95% seen only once; the top ten take about 4%. This entry is derived from a study of T cell responses to AZD1222 COVID-19 vaccine. CDR3 length equals 14 residues. CDR1 and CDR2 (germline): MNHEY, SVGEGT. The V and J ends lost 2 bases and 3 bases respectively, with 10 bases between them. General study results and limits: Only a handful of AZD1222 recipients, five to seven in all, had baseline seropositivity. Spike-specific TCR breadth and depth were elevated following two AZD1222 doses.

The receptor was isolated from an adult in good health. The V gene is TRBV6-2 or TRBV6-3, the J gene TRBJ1-1; D gene unclear. The material sequenced was peripheral blood, taken on day 0 of MenACWY control vaccination. The DNA for the CDR3 is TGTGCCAGCAGTTACGGAGAGGACCACACTGAAGCTTTCTTT. It translates to CASSYGEDHTEAFF.